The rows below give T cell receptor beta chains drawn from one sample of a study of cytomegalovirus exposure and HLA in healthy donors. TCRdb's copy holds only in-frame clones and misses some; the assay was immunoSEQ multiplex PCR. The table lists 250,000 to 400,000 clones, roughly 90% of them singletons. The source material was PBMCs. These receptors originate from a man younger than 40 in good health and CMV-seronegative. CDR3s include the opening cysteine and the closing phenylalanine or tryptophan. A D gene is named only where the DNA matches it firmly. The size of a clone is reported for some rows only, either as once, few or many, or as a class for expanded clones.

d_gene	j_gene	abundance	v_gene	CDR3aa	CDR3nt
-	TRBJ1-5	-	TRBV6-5	CASTEGYQPQHF	TGTGCCAGCACGGAGGGATATCAGCCCCAGCATTTT
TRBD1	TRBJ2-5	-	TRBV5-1	CASSYGQGALETQYF	TGCGCCAGCAGCTACGGACAGGGGGCGTTGGAGACCCAGTACTTC
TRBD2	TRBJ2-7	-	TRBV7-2	CASSLGLAGGEEQYF	TGTGCCAGCAGCTTGGGACTAGCGGGGGGAGAGGAGCAGTACTTC
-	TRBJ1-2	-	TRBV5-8	CASSFFFRGYTF	TGTGCCAGCAGCTTTTTCTTCCGTGGCTACACCTTC
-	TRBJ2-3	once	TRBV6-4	CASSAPREDTQYF	TGTGCCAGCAGTGCCCCCCGGGAGGATACGCAGTATTTT
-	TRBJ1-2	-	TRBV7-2	CASSLVYAVRQPTNYGYTF	TGTGCCAGCAGCTTAGTATACGCTGTGAGACAGCCGACTAACTATGGCTACACCTTC
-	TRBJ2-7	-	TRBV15	CATSGLGEGYEQYF	TGTGCCACCAGCGGGCTGGGAGAAGGCTACGAGCAGTACTTC
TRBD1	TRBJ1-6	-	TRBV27	CASSLGTGGSGLHF	TGTGCCAGCAGTTTGGGGACAGGGGGCTCGGGCCTCCACTTT
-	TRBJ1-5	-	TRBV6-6	CASSYPGYQPQHF	TGTGCCAGCAGTTATCCCGGGTACCAGCCCCAGCATTTT
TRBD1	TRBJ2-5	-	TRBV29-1	CSVGRGQETQYF	TGCAGCGTTGGCAGGGGGCAAGAGACCCAGTACTTC
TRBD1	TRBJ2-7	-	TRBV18	CASSSTGTGGTYEQYF	TGTGCCAGCTCATCAACCGGGACAGGGGGAACCTACGAGCAGTACTTC
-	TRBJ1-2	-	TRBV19	CASSPAGFYGYTF	TGTGCCAGTAGTCCGGCAGGGTTTTATGGCTACACCTTC
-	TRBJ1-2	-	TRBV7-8	CASSLRVDGRGGYTF	TGTGCCAGCAGCTTAAGGGTGGACGGAAGAGGGGGCTACACCTTC
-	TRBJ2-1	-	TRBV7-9	CASSPRTVLNEQFF	TGTGCCAGCAGCCCCCGGACAGTTTTGAATGAGCAGTTCTTC
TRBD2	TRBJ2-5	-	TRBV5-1	CASSLFSSGGNQETQYF	TGCGCCAGCAGCTTGTTCTCTAGCGGGGGTAACCAAGAGACCCAGTACTTC
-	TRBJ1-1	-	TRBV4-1	CASSQVGGNTEAFF	TGCGCCAGCAGCCAAGTGGGGGGTAACACTGAAGCTTTCTTT
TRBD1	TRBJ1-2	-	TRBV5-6	CASSLLDREGDGYTF	TGTGCCAGCAGCTTACTAGACAGGGAAGGCGATGGCTACACCTTC
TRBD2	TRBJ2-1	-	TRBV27	CASALAASYNEQFF	TGTGCCAGCGCCCTAGCGGCGTCCTACAATGAGCAGTTCTTC
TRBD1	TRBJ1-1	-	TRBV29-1	CSAVIQGAGTEAFF	TGCAGCGCCGTAATACAGGGGGCAGGCACTGAAGCTTTCTTT
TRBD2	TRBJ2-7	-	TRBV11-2	CATQGTSGGPYEQYF	TGTGCCACCCAAGGGACTAGCGGGGGTCCCTACGAGCAGTACTTC
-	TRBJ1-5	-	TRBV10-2	CASWQGQNQPQHF	TGCGCCAGCTGGCAGGGCCAGAATCAGCCCCAGCATTTT
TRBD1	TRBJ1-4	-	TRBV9	CASSMRGRGNEKLFF	TGTGCCAGCAGCATGAGGGGGCGCGGGAATGAAAAACTGTTTTTT
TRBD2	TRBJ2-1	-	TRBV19	CASRTSGAYNEQFF	TGTGCCAGTAGGACTAGCGGGGCCTACAATGAGCAGTTCTTC
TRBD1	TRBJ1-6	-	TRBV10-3	CAISEGTGMGSPLHF	TGTGCCATCAGTGAGGGGACAGGGATGGGTTCACCCCTCCACTTT
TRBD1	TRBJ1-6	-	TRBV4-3	CASSRRGPGDSPLHF	TGCGCCAGCAGCCGCAGGGGGCCAGGGGATTCACCCCTCCACTTT
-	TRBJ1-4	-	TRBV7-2	CASSSNRVGEKLFF	TGTGCCAGCAGCTCGAACAGGGTTGGTGAAAAACTGTTTTTT
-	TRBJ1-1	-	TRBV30	CAWSAVNTEAFF	TGTGCCTGGAGTGCTGTAAACACTGAAGCTTTCTTT
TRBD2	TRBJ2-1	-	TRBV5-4	CASRPERTSGNNEQFF	TGTGCCAGCAGGCCGGAGAGGACTAGCGGGAACAATGAGCAGTTCTTC
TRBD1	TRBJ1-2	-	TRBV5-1	CASSPGTGRYGYTF	TGCGCCAGCAGCCCGGGGACAGGGCGCTATGGCTACACCTTC
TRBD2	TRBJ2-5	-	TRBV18	CASSPRTSGGMETQYF	TGTGCCAGCTCACCCCGGACTAGCGGGGGGATGGAGACCCAGTACTTC
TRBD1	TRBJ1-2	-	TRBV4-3	CASSQGQGGAYGYTF	TGCGCCAGCAGCCAAGGACAGGGAGGAGCCTATGGCTACACCTTC
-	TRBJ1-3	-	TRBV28	CASSFPGARNTIYF	TGTGCCAGCAGCTTCCCAGGGGCAAGAAACACCATATATTTT
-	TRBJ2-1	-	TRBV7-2	CASTLGNEQFF	TGTGCCAGCACCCTAGGAAATGAGCAGTTCTTC
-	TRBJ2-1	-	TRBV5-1	CASSATTVNEQFF	TGCGCCAGCAGCGCGACGACAGTCAATGAGCAGTTCTTC
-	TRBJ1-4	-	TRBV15	CATSRSGEKLFF	TGTGCCACCAGCAGGTCAGGTGAAAAACTGTTTTTT
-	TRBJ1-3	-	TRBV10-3	CAISRVPGVSGNTIYF	TGTGCCATCAGTCGAGTCCCCGGGGTCTCTGGAAACACCATATATTTT
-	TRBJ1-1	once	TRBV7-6	CASSLAYGEAFF	TGTGCCAGCAGCTTAGCGTACGGTGAAGCTTTCTTT
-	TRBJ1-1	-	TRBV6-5	CASRRSATEAFF	TGTGCCAGCAGGAGGAGTGCCACTGAAGCTTTCTTT
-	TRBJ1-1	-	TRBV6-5	CASSYGGQNTEAFF	TGTGCCAGCAGTTACGGCGGACAGAACACTGAAGCTTTCTTT
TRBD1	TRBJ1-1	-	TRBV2	CASSTRGQGGAFF	TGTGCCAGCAGCACTCGAGGACAGGGTGGAGCTTTCTTT
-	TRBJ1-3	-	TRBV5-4	CASSLASGMGNTIYF	TGTGCCAGCAGCTTGGCCTCAGGGATGGGAAACACCATATATTTT
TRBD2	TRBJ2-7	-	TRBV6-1	CASSFKAGGPDEQYF	TGTGCCAGCAGTTTCAAAGCGGGGGGGCCAGACGAGCAGTACTTC
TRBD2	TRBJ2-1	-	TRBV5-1	CASSLDRGDPYNEQFF	TGCGCCAGCAGCTTGGACCGGGGGGACCCATACAATGAGCAGTTCTTC
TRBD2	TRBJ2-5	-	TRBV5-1	CASSLDGTSIQETQYF	TGCGCCAGCAGCTTGGACGGGACTAGCATCCAAGAGACCCAGTACTTC
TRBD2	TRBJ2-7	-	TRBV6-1	CASIREGRYEQYF	TGTGCCAGCATACGGGAGGGTCGCTACGAGCAGTACTTC
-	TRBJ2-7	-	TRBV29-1	CSVEDWGAYEQYF	TGCAGCGTTGAAGATTGGGGGGCCTACGAGCAGTACTTC